This T cell receptor beta chain stems from a study of blood T cell repertoires in COVID-19. Clones were read by immunoSEQ multiplex PCR, and TCRdb kept only the in-frame ones, dropping some. The data contain almost 350,000 clones, roughly nine tenths of them singletons. Germline CDR1 reads MGHDK; CDR2 reads SYGVNS. The trim removed 4 bases at V and 3 bases at J, leaving 6 bases unmatched. The CDR3 is 15 amino acids. The TCR comes from a woman aged 55 to 70 with COVID-19, enrolled during active disease. The chain has TRBV25-1 and TRBJ1-3; 7 bases are shared with TRBD1. Sequences were obtained from peripheral blood. For the CDR3, the DNA is TGTGCCAGCAGTGTACAGGGGATACGTGGAAACACCATATATTTT. It translates to CASSVQGIRGNTIYF.